This TCR beta chain stems from a study of a mutant IDH1 vaccine in newly diagnosed glioma. On the study more broadly: Either 4-6 weeks after radiotherapy alone or alongside temozolomide, vaccination was begun.

Clones were read by immunoSEQ multiplex PCR, and TCRdb kept only the in-frame ones, dropping some. The profile shows roughly 51,000 clones, around 80% of them singletons. The time point: week 23, last vaccination. Mutant IDH1 20-mer peptide, at 300 ug, made up each vaccine dose, with topical imiquimod. Astrocytomas that were new, WHO grade 3 or 4, IDH1-mutant and ATRX-lost were present in the donors. Germline V gene lookup returns CDR1 GTSNPN and CDR2 SVGIG (reference sequence). The CDR3 length is 17 residues. Trimming took 0 bases from V and 3 from J; bases not matched to a gene: 8. Turning to this clone: Its antigen remains unknown.

The clonotype was recovered from a woman in her thirties or forties with glioma. Some clones in this sample may be carry-over from other donors' samples. The rearrangement links TRBV30 to TRBJ2-3, with 11 bases matching TRBD2. The sample was PBMCs, taken from a glioma patient whose treatment included an IDH1 peptide vaccine. The chain's CDR3 is CAWSVPSWTSGTDTQYF. The CDR3 coding sequence is TGTGCCTGGAGTGTTCCCTCATGGACTAGCGGGACAGATACGCAGTATTTT. Together with reference TRBV30 and TRBJ2-3, the CDR3 gives the full variable domain: SQTIHQWPATLVQPVGSPLSLECTVEGTSNPNLYWYRQAAGRGLQLLFYSVGIGQISSEVPQNLSASRPQDRQFILSSKKLLLSDSGFYLCAWSVPSWTSGTDTQYFGPGTRLTVL.